This TCR beta chain was obtained from a study of blood T cell repertoires in COVID-19. About the research overall: Whether acute or convalescent, the COVID-19 samples came from the United States, Italy and Spain. The cDNA or gDNA used as material had been derived from T cells, B-cell-depleted T cells, or PBMCs.

With 5 bases clipped from V and 2 bases from J, the junction kept 5 bases outside the gene matches. Germline V gene data show CDR1 as SGHAT and CDR2 as FQDESV (reference sequence). CDR3 length equals 14 residues. Methods used by the authors: It was from reference gene primer amplification that nucleated cell counts were estimated. Produced via immunoSEQ multiplex PCR; TCRdb's table is partial and in-frame only. The V and J calls and the clone size are those of that table, but D and trimming were determined from the DNA. The sample has over 150,000 clones; over 75% are singletons. V gene TRBV11-1 combines with J gene TRBJ1-1; 7 nucleotides align to TRBD1. Specimen: peripheral blood. This clonotype was sampled from a woman in her 70s with acute or convalescent COVID-19. CDR3 loop: CASSATGSNTEAFF. The CDR3 coding sequence is TGTGCCAGCAGCGCGACAGGGTCCAACACTGAAGCTTTCTTT. The entire variable domain, with the rest obtained from reference TRBV11-1 and TRBJ1-1, is as follows: EAEVAQSPRYKITEKSQAVAFWCDPISGHATLYWYRQILGQGPELLVQFQDESVVDDSQLPKDRFSAERLKGVDSTLKIQPAELGDSAMYLCASSATGSNTEAFFGQGTRLTVV.